This T cell receptor beta chain appears in the sequencing data of a study of cytomegalovirus exposure and HLA in healthy donors. Libraries were prepared by immunoSEQ multiplex PCR; TCRdb keeps only in-frame clonotypes and omits some of them. Of 57,000 or so clones listed, roughly 94% are singletons. Concerning this clone: The antigen remains undetermined.

Findings and caveats of the study: The TCR clusters that emerged in the first cohort tended, a later analysis found, to co-occur in the approximately 120 validation repertoires.

The germline V gene has CDR1 SGHAT and CDR2 FQNNGV. V was pared by 5 bases and J by 0 bases, with 16 bases between. This CDR3 region has 17 residues. The donors were members of the validation cohort, which comprised 100 to 150 subjects and was separate from the first cohort of roughly 700 subjects. The TCR originated in a man between 18 and 35 years old in good health and CMV-seronegative. The rearrangement uses TRBV11-2 and TRBJ1-4; D may be TRBD1 (5 bases). Sample: PBMCs. Written as DNA, the CDR3 is TGTGCCAGCAGCCCCCCGGGGGAGGGCACAACTAATGAAAAACTGTTTTTT. This translates into CASSPPGEGTTNEKLFF.